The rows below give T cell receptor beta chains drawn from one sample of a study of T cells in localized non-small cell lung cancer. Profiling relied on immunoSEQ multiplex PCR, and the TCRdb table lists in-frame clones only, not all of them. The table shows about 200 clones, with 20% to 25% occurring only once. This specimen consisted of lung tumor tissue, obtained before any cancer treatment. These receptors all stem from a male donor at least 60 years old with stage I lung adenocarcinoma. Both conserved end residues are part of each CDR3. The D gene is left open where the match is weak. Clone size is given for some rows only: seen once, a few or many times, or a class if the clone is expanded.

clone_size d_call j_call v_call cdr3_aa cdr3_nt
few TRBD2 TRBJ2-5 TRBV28 CASSSPGTSGSSETQYF TGTGCCAGCAGTTCGCCCGGGACTAGCGGGAGCTCGGAGACCCAGTACTTC
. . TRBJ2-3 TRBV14 CASSRFRTDTQYF TGTGCCAGCAGTCGATTCCGGACAGATACGCAGTATTTT
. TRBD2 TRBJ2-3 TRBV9 CASSSRSGSVYF TGTGCCAGCAGCAGCCGTAGCGGGAGCGTGTATTTT
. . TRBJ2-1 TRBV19 CASSVVLGLEQFF TGTGCCAGTAGTGTCGTTTTGGGACTTGAGCAGTTCTTC
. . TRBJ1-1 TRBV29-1 CSVEVLGSEAFF TGCAGCGTTGAAGTTCTAGGGAGTGAAGCTTTCTTT
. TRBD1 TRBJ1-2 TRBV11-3 CASSSGQALYGYTF TGTGCCAGCAGCTCGGGACAGGCCCTCTATGGCTACACCTTC
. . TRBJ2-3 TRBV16 CASSPRQDTDTQYF TGTGCCAGCAGCCCACGACAGGACACAGATACGCAGTATTTT
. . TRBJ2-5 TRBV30 CAWRHLAETQYF TGTGCCTGGAGACATCTTGCCGAGACCCAGTACTTC
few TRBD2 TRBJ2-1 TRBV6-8 CAIRAVGGRGEQFF TGTGCCATCAGGGCGGTAGGCGGGAGAGGTGAGCAGTTCTTC
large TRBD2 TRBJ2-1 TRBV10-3 CASRGGVDLANYNEQFF TGTGCCAGCCGGGGAGGGGTAGATCTAGCGAACTACAATGAGCAGTTCTTC
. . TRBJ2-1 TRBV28 CASSFLIRKGGFF TGTGCCAGCAGTTTTTTAATCCGAAAAGGAGGGTTCTTC
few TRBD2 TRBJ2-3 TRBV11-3 CASSFGTSRTDTQYF TGTGCCAGCAGCTTCGGGACTAGTAGGACAGATACGCAGTATTTT
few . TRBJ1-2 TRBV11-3 CASSPEGGFLDGYTF TGTGCCAGCAGCCCCGAGGGGGGCTTCTTGGATGGCTACACCTTC
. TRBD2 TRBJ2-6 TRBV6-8 CASSDSTSGSSGANVLTF TGTGCCAGCAGTGACTCGACTAGCGGGAGCTCTGGGGCCAACGTCCTGACTTTC
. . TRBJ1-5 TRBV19 CASSIGVNQPQHF TGTGCCAGTAGTATAGGGGTCAATCAGCCCCAGCATTTT
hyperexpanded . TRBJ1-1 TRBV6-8 CASRGSMNTEAFF TGTGCCAGCAGGGGTTCCATGAACACTGAAGCTTTCTTT
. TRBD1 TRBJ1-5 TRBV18 CASSPDRGGNQPQHF TGTGCCAGCTCACCGGACAGGGGAGGCAATCAGCCCCAGCATTTT
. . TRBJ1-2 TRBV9 CASSVQGPYGYTF TGTGCCAGCAGCGTCCAGGGTCCCTATGGCTACACCTTC
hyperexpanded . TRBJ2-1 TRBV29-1 CSVVTPNYNEQFF TGCAGCGTTGTGACGCCCAATTACAATGAGCAGTTCTTC
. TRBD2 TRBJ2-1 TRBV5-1 CASTGTSVYNEQFF TGCGCCAGCACCGGGACTAGCGTCTACAATGAGCAGTTCTTC
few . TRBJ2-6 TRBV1 CASSQERGSGANVLTF TGCGCCAGCAGCCAAGAGAGGGGCTCTGGGGCCAACGTCCTGACTTTC
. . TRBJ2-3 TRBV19 CASSWGRRLPRADTQYF TGTGCCAGTAGTTGGGGAAGAAGACTCCCCCGGGCAGATACGCAGTATTTT
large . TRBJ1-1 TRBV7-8 CASSKSTGTEAFF TGTGCCAGCAGCAAATCGACAGGAACTGAAGCTTTCTTT
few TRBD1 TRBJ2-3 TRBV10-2 CATGGQGIHGGSTDTQYF TGCGCCACCGGGGGACAGGGAATCCACGGGGGATCCACAGATACGCAGTATTTT
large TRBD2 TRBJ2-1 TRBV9 CASSPSTSGRGNEQFF TGTGCCAGCAGCCCCAGTACTAGCGGGAGGGGCAATGAGCAGTTCTTC
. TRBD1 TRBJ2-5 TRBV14 CASSQDLFTAGVRGQSEETQYF TGTGCCAGCAGCCAAGATTTATTCACAGCCGGAGTCAGGGGGCAATCCGAAGAGACCCAGTACTTC
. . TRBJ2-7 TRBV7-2 CASTEQVTYEQYF TGTGCCAGCACTGAACAGGTTACCTACGAGCAGTACTTC
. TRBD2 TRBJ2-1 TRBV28 CASSLPREASEQFF TGTGCCAGCAGTTTGCCGCGGGAGGCTAGTGAGCAGTTCTTC
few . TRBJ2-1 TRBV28 CASSENYNEQFF TGTGCCAGCAGCGAGAATTACAATGAGCAGTTCTTC
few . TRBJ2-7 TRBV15 CATSRDYGGHRSYEQYF TGTGCCACCAGCAGAGATTACGGAGGCCATAGGTCCTACGAGCAGTACTTC
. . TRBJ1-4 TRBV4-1 CASSHGLGEKEEKLFF TGCGCCAGCAGCCATGGTTTGGGGGAAAAAGAGGAAAAACTGTTTTTT
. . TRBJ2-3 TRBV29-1 CSVDTGSTDTQYF TGCAGCGTAGACACAGGGAGCACAGATACGCAGTATTTT
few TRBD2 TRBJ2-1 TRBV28 CASSLMVLAGGRLSYNEQFF TGTGCCAGCAGTTTAATGGTCCTAGCGGGAGGCCGACTCTCCTACAATGAGCAGTTCTTC
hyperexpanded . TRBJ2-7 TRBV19 CASNSGRDEQYF TGTGCCAGTAATAGCGGAAGGGACGAGCAGTACTTC
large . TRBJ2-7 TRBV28 CASSLGTGDSYEQYF TGTGCCAGCAGCCTCGGGACTGGAGACTCCTACGAGCAGTACTTC
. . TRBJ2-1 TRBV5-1 CASSLDTGSGNEQFF TGCGCCAGCAGCTTGGATACAGGAAGTGGCAATGAGCAGTTCTTC
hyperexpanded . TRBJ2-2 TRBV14 CASSQEEDGRSGELFF TGTGCCAGCAGCCAAGAAGAAGATGGTAGGAGCGGGGAGCTGTTTTTT
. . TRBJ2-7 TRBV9 CASSLIGGEGGEQYF TGTGCCAGCAGCTTAATTGGGGGAGAAGGCGGCGAGCAGTACTTC
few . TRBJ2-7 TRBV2 CASTLLGSYEQYF TGTGCCAGCACATTACTAGGGTCCTACGAGCAGTACTTC
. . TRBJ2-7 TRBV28 CASSLDSPSSYEQYF TGTGCCAGCAGTTTGGACAGCCCGAGCTCCTACGAGCAGTACTTC
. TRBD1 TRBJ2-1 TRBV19 CASSIPGQGAGEQFF TGTGCCAGTAGTATTCCGGGACAGGGGGCCGGTGAGCAGTTCTTC
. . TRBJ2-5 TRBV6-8 CASSEVATNQETQYF TGTGCCAGCAGTGAGGTAGCAACCAACCAAGAGACCCAGTACTTC
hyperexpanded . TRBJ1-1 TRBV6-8 CASRKGPSNTEAFF TGTGCCAGCAGAAAAGGACCCAGCAACACTGAAGCTTTCTTT
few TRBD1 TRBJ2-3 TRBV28 CASSPTIRGWGTDTQYF TGTGCCAGCAGCCCCACAATCAGGGGGTGGGGCACAGATACGCAGTATTTT
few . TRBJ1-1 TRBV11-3 CASSPPPGSNTEAFF TGTGCCAGCAGTCCCCCACCTGGGTCGAACACTGAAGCTTTCTTT
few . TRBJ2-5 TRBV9 CASSPDLKGETQYF TGTGCCAGCAGCCCTGACCTAAAAGGAGAGACCCAGTACTTC
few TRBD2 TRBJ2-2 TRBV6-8 CASSQPRTSGTGELFF TGTGCCAGCAGTCAACCTCGGACTAGCGGCACCGGGGAGCTGTTTTTT
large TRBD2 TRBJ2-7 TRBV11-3 CASSLWQTPGGEQYF TGTGCCAGCAGCTTATGGCAGACCCCGGGAGGGGAGCAGTACTTC
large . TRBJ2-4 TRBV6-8 CASSYSGAQGEYF TGTGCCAGCAGTTACTCTGGGGCACAAGGAGAGTACTTC
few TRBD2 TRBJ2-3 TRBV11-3 CASSFGASGRADTQYF TGTGCCAGCAGCTTCGGGGCTAGCGGGAGGGCAGATACGCAGTATTTT
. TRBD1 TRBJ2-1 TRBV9 CASSPRQGIEYNEQFF TGTGCCAGCAGCCCGCGACAGGGTATAGAGTACAATGAGCAGTTCTTC
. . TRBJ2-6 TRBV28 CASYEGGALSGANVLTF TGTGCCAGCTACGAGGGCGGGGCCCTCTCTGGGGCCAACGTCCTGACTTTC
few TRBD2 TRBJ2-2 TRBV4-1 CANLGLAGVLGTGELFF TGCGCCAATCTCGGGCTAGCGGGAGTTTTGGGCACCGGGGAGCTGTTTTTT
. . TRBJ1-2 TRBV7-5 CASSQGQGASGYTF TGTGCCAGCAGCCAAGGGCAGGGGGCGAGTGGCTACACCTTC